The 21 T cell receptor beta chains below all came from one sample that was sequenced in a study of blood T cell repertoires in COVID-19. The data were produced by immunoSEQ multiplex PCR, yet TCRdb's version contains in-frame clones alone and is incomplete. The table shows about 45,000 clones, with 70% to 80% occurring only once. The sequencing input was peripheral blood. These TCRs come from a man aged 65 to 79 with acute or convalescent COVID-19.

The J gene is TRBJ1-3, the V gene TRBV18, with 7 bases lining up with TRBD1. The trim removed 3 bases at V and 2 bases at J, leaving 10 bases unmatched. In germline, CDR1 is KGHSH, CDR2 LQKENI. The CDR3 length is 17 residues. The CDR3 protein is CASSPGPPQGTGNTIYF. For the CDR3, the DNA is TGTGCCAGCTCACCGGGACCTCCACAGGGGACTGGAAACACCATATATTTT.

This chain joins TRBV3-1 (or the pseudogene TRBV3-2) and TRBJ2-7; D gene ambiguous. This CDR3 contains 14 residues. The germline CDR1 and CDR2 sequences are LGHDT and YNNKEL (reference sequence). V lost 1 base and J 3 bases, leaving 10 bases between the germline ends. The CDR3 DNA reads TGTGCCAGCAGCCAAGCTCACAGCCTCTACGAGCAGTACTTC. It translates to CASSQAHSLYEQYF.

The chain links TRBV5-1 to TRBJ2-2, with TRBD1 matching 9 bases. This CDR3 comprises 15 residues. J was trimmed by 5 bases and V by 4 bases; bases with no gene match: 6. Germline V gene lookup returns CDR1 SGHRS and CDR2 YFSETQ. CDR3 amino acids: CASSPTGGRTGELFF. CDR3 coding DNA: TGCGCCAGCAGCCCGACAGGGGGTCGAACCGGGGAGCTGTTTTTT. Filled out from reference TRBV5-1 and TRBJ2-2, the complete variable domain reads KAGVTQTPRYLIKTRGQQVTLSCSPISGHRSVSWYQQTPGQGLQFLFEYFSETQRNKGNFPGRFSGRQFSNSRSEMNVSTLELGDSALYLCASSPTGGRTGELFFGEGSRLTVL.

The J gene is TRBJ2-5, the V gene TRBV7-2; D uncertain. This CDR3 region has 16 residues. Germline V gene lookup returns CDR1 SGHTA and CDR2 FQGNSA. Deletions cut 0 bases from V and 1 base from J, with 12 bases between. CDR3 region: CASSLAFGAVQETQYF. For the CDR3, the DNA is TGTGCCAGCAGCTTAGCATTTGGCGCGGTCCAAGAGACCCAGTACTTC.

The chain joins TRBV27 to TRBJ1-3; maybe TRBD1 (6 bases). The CDR3 is 15 residues long. Looked up from germline, CDR1 is MNHEY and CDR2 is SMNVEV (reference sequence). Deletions cut 3 bases from V and 8 bases from J, with 17 bases between. CDR3 sequence (DNA): TGTGCCAGCAGTTTGGCGGGGGGCCTAGGGGACACCATATATTTT. Amino acids: CASSLAGGLGDTIYF.

The CDR3 DNA follows: TGTGCCAGCAGCCCGGATGGAGGGACGGTGGTAGCTGAAGCTTTCTTT. Encoded protein: CASSPDGGTVVAEAFF. The V call is TRBV5-6, the J call TRBJ1-1, with D perhaps TRBD1 (5 bases). Germline loops: CDR1 SGHDT, CDR2 YYEEEE. The length of the CDR3 is 16 residues. The ends were cut back, 4 bases at V and 6 bases at J, with 22 bases in the middle.

V is TRBV4-2 and J is TRBJ1-5; D possibly corresponds to TRBD1 (5 bases). Trimming stripped 0 bases from V and 3 bases from J, with 15 bases between. The CDR3 contains 17 residues. Germline CDR1 and CDR2: LGHNA and YNFKEQ. This CDR3 reads CASSQDQGLSHNQPQHF. The DNA of the CDR3 is TGTGCCAGCAGCCAAGATCAGGGTCTAAGCCACAATCAGCCCCAGCATTTT.

For the CDR3, the DNA is TGTGCCAGCAGCCTCGACAGGGGCAATCAGCCCCAGCATTTT. Translated: CASSLDRGNQPQHF. The chain is built from TRBV27 and TRBJ1-5, with 7 nucleotides matching TRBD1. The CDR3 is 14 residues long. Germline V CDR1 and CDR2: MNHEY, SMNVEV (reference sequence). V shed 6 bases and J 2 bases; nucleotides not matched to a gene: 4.

This chain uses TRBV14 with TRBJ2-1, with 8 bases lining up with TRBD2. The length of the CDR3 is 12 residues. The J segment lost 10 bases and the V segment lost 4 bases, leaving 3 bases of the junction unmatched. Germline CDR1 and CDR2: SGHDN and FVKESK. The CDR3: CASSRASGEQFF. CDR3 nucleotides: TGTGCCAGCAGCCGGGCTAGCGGGGAGCAGTTCTTC.

This clone was detected only once. This chain uses TRBV11-2 with TRBJ1-1; the D gene is possibly TRBD1 (6 bases). The CDR3 runs to 16 residues. Trimming cost V 1 base and J 6 bases, with 18 bases left between them. Germline V gives CDR1 SGHAT, CDR2 FQNNGV. CDR3 nucleotide sequence: TGTGCCAGCAGCTTAGCCCCCGGACAGAGGGACGCTGAAGCTTTCTTT. It encodes CASSLAPGQRDAEAFF.

This clone showed up just a few times. The chain carries TRBV7-6 and TRBJ1-6; the match to TRBD1 covers 8 bases. Germline lookup yields CDR1 SGHVS and CDR2 FNYEAQ. The CDR3 has 19 residues. Unmatched junction bases numbered 15, after V lost 2 bases and J lost 6 bases. CDR3 sequence: CASSLKILGTGIFNSPLHF. For the CDR3, the DNA is TGTGCCAGCAGCTTAAAAATTCTCGGGACAGGAATTTTTAATTCACCCCTCCACTTT.

The gene calls are TRBV4-3 and TRBJ1-6, with 7 bases aligning to TRBD1. This CDR3 has 15 amino acids. J was trimmed by 8 bases and V by 1 base; bases with no gene match: 5. Germline values: CDR1 LGHNA, CDR2 YSLEER. CDR3 loop: CASSQARTGYSPLHF. DNA of the CDR3: TGCGCCAGCAGCCAAGCCCGGACAGGTTATTCACCCCTCCACTTT.

Details on this clone: Germline is not matched at one junction end, which may reflect a read error. The rearrangement uses TRBV5-5 and TRBJ1-1; 10 bases are shared with TRBD1. Germline V gene data show CDR1 as SGHKS and CDR2 as YYEKEE (reference sequence). The CDR3 runs to 17 residues. The CDR3 sequence: CASTLGWTGGTNTEAFF. For the CDR3, the DNA is TGTGCCAGCACCTTGGGATGGACAGGGGGAACGAACACTGAAGCTTTCTTT.

This clone has only one observation. J is TRBJ2-3 and V is TRBV18; a possible D gene is TRBD1 (6 bases). This CDR3 contains 15 residues. Per germline, CDR1 KGHSH and CDR2 LQKENI. The germline V and J ends were trimmed by 3 bases and 1 base, with 11 bases remaining between them. DNA for the CDR3: TGTGCCAGCTCACCCCGGGACACTGGCACAGATACGCAGTATTTT. Translated, it gives CASSPRDTGTDTQYF. The full variable domain, completed using reference TRBV18 and TRBJ2-3, is NAGVMQNPRHLVRRRGQEARLRCSPMKGHSHVYWYRQLPEEGLKFMVYLQKENIIDESGMPKERFSAEFPKEGPSILRIQQVVRGDSAAYFCASSPRDTGTDTQYFGPGTRLTVL.

The CDR3 DNA reads as TGTGCCAGCAGTCCCCACAGGTTAGGGCAAGAGACCCAGTACTTC. This codes for CASSPHRLGQETQYF. The chain recombines TRBV27 with TRBJ2-5; TRBD1 is a possible D gene (5 bases). V dropped 5 bases and J dropped 2 bases, with 15 bases sitting between them. In germline, CDR1 is MNHEY, CDR2 SMNVEV (reference sequence). The CDR3 runs to 15 residues.

The chain combines TRBV18 with TRBJ1-5; possibly TRBD1 for D (5 bases). V was clipped by 3 bases and J by 5 bases, with 20 bases between them. CDR1 and CDR2 from the germline V gene are KGHSH and LQKENI. CDR3 size: 17 residues. The CDR3 sequence: CASSPTGSPGVDQPQHF. CDR3 nucleotide sequence: TGTGCCAGCTCACCGACCGGATCACCGGGGGTTGATCAGCCCCAGCATTTT.

The chain combines TRBV29-1 with TRBJ1-5; no reliable D call. Trimming left V 5 bases short and J 4 bases short, with 12 bases between. The CDR3 loop spans 13 amino acids. The germline V gene has CDR1 SQVTM and CDR2 ANQGSEA. CDR3 region: CSVKGRENQPQHF. In DNA form, the CDR3 reads TGCAGCGTTAAAGGTCGGGAAAATCAGCCCCAGCATTTT.

J is TRBJ1-2 and V is TRBV7-2; 7 nucleotides agree with TRBD1. The CDR3 consists of 13 residues. Germline CDR1 and CDR2: SGHTA and FQGNSA. The ends lost 4 bases at V and 8 bases at J; junction bases unmatched: 7. The CDR3 spells CASSYPSQGGYTF. CDR3 sequence (DNA): TGTGCCAGCAGCTACCCATCACAGGGGGGCTACACCTTC.

This chain connects TRBV19 to TRBJ1-5; 9 bases line up with TRBD1. The CDR3 is 15 amino acids. The ends lost 5 bases at V and 2 bases at J; junction bases unmatched: 4. From germline, CDR1 is LNHDA and CDR2 SQIVND (reference sequence). The CDR3 loop is CASSVRDRGNQPQHF. The CDR3 nucleotides read TGTGCCAGTAGTGTCCGGGACAGGGGCAATCAGCCCCAGCATTTT.

The rearrangement joins TRBV6-2 or TRBV6-3 to TRBJ1-2; 8 bases are a match to TRBD1. The V gene end was trimmed by 0 bases and the J gene end by 4 bases; junction bases not matched to a gene: 4. Germline V lookup: CDR1 MNHEY, CDR2 SVGEGT. The CDR3 runs to 15 residues. The CDR3: CASSYSDRAIYGYTF. CDR3 in DNA: TGTGCCAGCAGTTACTCGGACAGGGCCATCTATGGCTACACCTTC.

The chain has TRBV7-9 and TRBJ1-1, with D uncertain. Trimming removed 5 bases at V and 0 bases at J, with 10 bases between. The CDR3 runs to 14 residues. Germline assignment: CDR1 SEHNR and CDR2 FQNEAQ (reference sequence). CDR3 amino acids: CASSPNSVNTEAFF. CDR3 DNA sequence: TGTGCCAGCAGCCCGAATTCAGTGAACACTGAAGCTTTCTTT.